This entry is about one TCR beta chain. What it binds is not known. This sample was included in a study of cytomegalovirus exposure and HLA in healthy donors. The wider study: Assignment to the Caucasian-associated ancestry cluster applied to around 82% of the 350 to 500 genotyped donors. Study-level results: It was reportedly the case that the classifier diagnosed cytomegalovirus status with high specificity and sensitivity. Some TCR beta chains (over 150 of them) were listed as cytomegalovirus-associated.

Trimming removed 3 bases from V and 6 bases from J; junction bases left unmatched: 7. Looked up from germline, CDR1 is SEHNR and CDR2 is FQNEAQ (reference sequence). CDR3 size: 15 residues. In the PCR, 60 Vbeta and 13 Jbeta primers were used. Method: immunoSEQ multiplex PCR; TCRdb's copy keeps in-frame clones and lacks some. The sample has 150,000 to 180,000 clones; around 82% are singletons. The V call is TRBV7-9, the J call TRBJ2-1, with 8 bases that match TRBD2. Material for sequencing was PBMCs. This TCR derives from a woman aged 50 to 60 in good health and CMV-seropositive. In nucleotides, the CDR3 is TGTGCCAGCAGCTTGGGAAGCGGGGGAGTCAATGAGCAGTTCTTC. Translation gives CASSLGSGGVNEQFF.